The present T cell receptor beta chain was sequenced within a study of shared clonotypes between healthy human individuals. Study-wide findings and caveats: Donor clonotype sharing was expected to depend on sequencing depth.

Trimming took off 3 bases at V and 2 bases at J, with 17 bases between the two ends. The germline gives CDR1 LNHNV, CDR2 YYDKDF (reference sequence). This CDR3 has 16 amino acids. Each of the donors was a healthy adult who was HIV-negative and had not had a recent acute infection or vaccination. Clones were read by immunoSEQ multiplex PCR, and TCRdb kept only the in-frame ones, dropping some. The sample has millions of clones, 93% seen once. A word on this clone: As yet, its antigen is unknown.

This sequence was found in a young man in good health. Some clones in this sample may be carry-over from other donors' samples. The V gene is TRBV15, the J gene TRBJ2-7; weak D call: TRBD1 (5 bases). The specimen sequenced was naive CD4+ T cells from PBMCs. Subset given: CD45RA+ positively selected. CDR3 sequence reads: CATSSPARVFPYEQYF. For the CDR3, the DNA is TGTGCCACCAGCAGTCCCGCCAGGGTCTTCCCCTACGAGCAGTACTTC.